Below are 16 T cell receptor beta chains sequenced from a single sample in a study of cytomegalovirus exposure and HLA in healthy donors. Data came from immunoSEQ multiplex PCR; TCRdb stores just in-frame clones and leaves some out. The sample carries 150,000 to 200,000 clones, 80% to 90% recorded once. Sample: PBMCs. Receptor source: a woman in her twenties or thirties in good health and CMV-seropositive.

The rearrangement uses TRBV6-4 and TRBJ2-1; D might be TRBD2 (5 bases). CDR1 MRHNA and CDR2 SNTAGT come from the germline V gene. Trimming removed 6 bases from V and 0 bases from J, with 12 bases in between. CDR3 length equals 15 residues. The CDR3 DNA is TGTGCCAGCAGCCCGGAGGCGAGCTCCTACAATGAGCAGTTCTTC. This encodes CASSPEASSYNEQFF.

V usage is TRBV7-6 and J usage is TRBJ2-2, with D unclear. Germline V lookup: CDR1 SGHVS, CDR2 FNYEAQ. The V and J ends lost 5 bases and 10 bases respectively, with 11 bases between them. There are 12 residues in the CDR3. CDR3 in amino acids: CASSPAGVELFF. For the CDR3, the DNA is TGTGCCAGCAGCCCTGCCGGTGTGGAGCTGTTTTTT. Based on the CDR3 plus reference TRBV7-6 and TRBJ2-2, the full variable domain is GAGVSQSPRYKVTKRGQDVALRCDPISGHVSLYWYRQALGQGPEFLTYFNYEAQQDKSGLPNDRFSAERPEGSISTLTIQRTEQRDSAMYRCASSPAGVELFFGEGSRLTVL.

V is TRBV20-1 and J is TRBJ2-5; weak D call: TRBD2 (6 bases). The CDR3 is made up of 11 amino acids. Looked up from germline, CDR1 is DFQATT and CDR2 is SNEGSKA (reference sequence). The V end was cut by 7 bases, the J end by 2 bases, with 8 bases between. Written as DNA, the CDR3 is TGCAGTGGGACTATTCAAGAGACCCAGTACTTC. Its translation is CSGTIQETQYF.

The gene calls are TRBV27 and TRBJ2-1; TRBD2 might be the D (6 bases). CDR1 and CDR2 from the germline V gene are MNHEY and SMNVEV (reference sequence). The CDR3 has 16 amino acids. V lost 5 bases, J lost 5 bases, and 19 bases lay in between. Written as DNA, the CDR3 is TGTGCCAGCAGTCCGGAGGGCCCAGTCTATAACAATGAGCAGTTCTTC. Amino acid sequence: CASSPEGPVYNNEQFF.

V and J are TRBV27 and TRBJ1-1; tentatively, D is TRBD1 (5 bases). Germline V gene lookup returns CDR1 MNHEY and CDR2 SMNVEV (reference sequence). Trimming removed 5 bases at V and 4 bases at J, with 5 bases between. The CDR3 covers 11 residues. CDR3 coding DNA: TGTGCCAGCAGTAGGGGCACTGAAGCTTTCTTT. Amino acid sequence: CASSRGTEAFF.

The chain's CDR3 is CASGLGQSYGYTF. The DNA for the CDR3 is TGTGCCAGCGGGCTCGGACAGTCCTATGGCTACACCTTC. J is TRBJ1-2 and V is TRBV28, with a tentative D call TRBD1 (6 bases). CDR1 is MDHEN and CDR2 is SYDVKM in the germline V gene. V lost 8 bases and J lost 4, with 14 bases in between. The CDR3 is 13 residues long.

V is TRBV30 and J is TRBJ1-3; 9 bases align to TRBD1. CDR1 GTSNPN and CDR2 SVGIG come from the germline V gene (reference sequence). The V and J ends lost 2 bases and 2 bases, in that order; junction bases with no gene match: 7. The CDR3 extends over 16 amino acids. The CDR3 is CAWSLRTGVTGNTIYF. The DNA of the CDR3 is TGTGCCTGGAGTCTCAGGACAGGGGTTACTGGAAACACCATATATTTT.

This clone was counted a few times. The chain combines TRBV19 with TRBJ2-7, with D perhaps TRBD1 (7 bases). CDR3 length: 11 amino acids. Germline V CDR1 and CDR2: LNHDA, SQIVND (reference sequence). The CDR3 is CATGRQFEQYF. The CDR3, as DNA: TGTGCGACAGGGAGGCAGTTCGAGCAGTACTTC. The variable domain in full, with the rest retrieved from reference TRBV19 and TRBJ2-7, is DGGITQSPKYLFRKEGQNVTLSCEQNLNHDAMYWYRQDPGQGLRLIYYSQIVNDFQKGDIAEGYSVSREKKESFPLTVTSAQKNPTAFYLCATGRQFEQYFGPGTRLTVT.

The rearrangement joins TRBV5-1 to TRBJ2-7; the match to TRBD1 covers 7 bases. There are 15 residues in the CDR3. V lost 1 base, J lost 6 bases, and 10 bases stayed unmatched. Germline assignment: CDR1 SGHRS and CDR2 YFSETQ. This chain's CDR3 is CASSLPRDRASEQYF. The CDR3 DNA reads as TGCGCCAGCAGCTTGCCCCGTGACAGGGCAAGCGAGCAGTACTTC.

A remark on this clone: In the same sample, other DNA sequences code for this CDR3. The chain has TRBV7-9 and TRBJ2-2; 8 nucleotides agree with TRBD2. This CDR3 comprises 15 residues. With V trimmed by 1 base and J by 4 bases, 2 bases remained unmatched. Germline assignment: CDR1 SEHNR and CDR2 FQNEAQ (reference sequence). The DNA of the CDR3 is TGTGCCAGCAGCTTAGGGCTAGCGGGCACCGGGGAGCTGTTTTTT. It codes for CASSLGLAGTGELFF.

The gene calls are TRBV9 and TRBJ2-7; 7 nucleotides match TRBD2. Germline V gene sequence: CDR1 SGDLS, CDR2 YYNGEE. Germline trimming cut 2 bases from V and 2 bases from J; bases unmatched to any gene: 4. This CDR3 spans 14 amino acids. CDR3 sequence reads: CASSVTGGTYEQYF. CDR3 nucleotides: TGTGCCAGCAGCGTCACGGGGGGAACCTACGAGCAGTACTTC.

The CDR3 region has the DNA TGTGCCTGGAGTGGCGGCAGCTTGCCTGGGGCCAACGTCCTGACTTTC. Its protein product is CAWSGGSLPGANVLTF. V gene TRBV30 combines with J gene TRBJ2-6; no reliable D call. V was trimmed by 1 base and J by 2 bases, leaving 12 bases between them. The CDR3 consists of 16 residues. Germline CDR1 and CDR2: GTSNPN and SVGIG (reference sequence). The full variable domain, rest sourced from reference TRBV30 and TRBJ2-6, is SQTIHQWPATLVQPVGSPLSLECTVEGTSNPNLYWYRQAAGRGLQLLFYSVGIGQISSEVPQNLSASRPQDRQFILSSKKLLLSDSGFYLCAWSGGSLPGANVLTFGAGSRLTVL.

The genes are TRBV15 and TRBJ2-5, with 11 bases lining up with TRBD1. The CDR3 runs to 16 residues. V gave up 2 bases and J gave up 5 bases; unmatched junction bases: 7. Germline values: CDR1 LNHNV, CDR2 YYDKDF (reference sequence). CDR3 bases: TGTGCCACCAGCAGACGGACAGGGGGCTTTGGGGAGACCCAGTACTTC. Its protein is CATSRRTGGFGETQYF.

The CDR3 protein is CASSLEGRGEQFF. The CDR3, as DNA: TGTGCCAGCAGTCTAGAAGGCCGGGGGGAGCAGTTCTTC. The chain joins TRBV6-4 to TRBJ2-1; D may be TRBD2 (6 bases). Germline assignment: CDR1 MRHNA and CDR2 SNTAGT. CDR3 size: 13 residues. Between the trimmed V and J ends, which lost 5 bases and 10 bases, there was a span of 15 bases.

This chain links TRBV11-3 with TRBJ2-1, with D perhaps TRBD2 (7 bases). This CDR3 is 16 amino acids long. Trimming left V 5 bases short and J 2 bases short, with 16 bases between. Per germline, CDR1 SGHNT and CDR2 YENEEA. CDR3 amino acids: CASSEGGGVTYNEQFF. Written as DNA, the CDR3 is TGTGCCAGCAGCGAGGGAGGGGGGGTCACCTACAATGAGCAGTTCTTC.

This clone was counted only a few times. This rearrangement joins TRBV5-1 to TRBJ2-1; D gene ambiguous. CDR1 SGHRS and CDR2 YFSETQ come from the germline V gene. V gave up 1 base and J gave up 6 bases, with 11 bases separating them. The CDR3 runs to 14 residues. Here the CDR3 reads CASSLLGDANEQFF. The CDR3 region has the DNA TGCGCCAGCAGCTTGTTGGGCGATGCCAATGAGCAGTTCTTC.